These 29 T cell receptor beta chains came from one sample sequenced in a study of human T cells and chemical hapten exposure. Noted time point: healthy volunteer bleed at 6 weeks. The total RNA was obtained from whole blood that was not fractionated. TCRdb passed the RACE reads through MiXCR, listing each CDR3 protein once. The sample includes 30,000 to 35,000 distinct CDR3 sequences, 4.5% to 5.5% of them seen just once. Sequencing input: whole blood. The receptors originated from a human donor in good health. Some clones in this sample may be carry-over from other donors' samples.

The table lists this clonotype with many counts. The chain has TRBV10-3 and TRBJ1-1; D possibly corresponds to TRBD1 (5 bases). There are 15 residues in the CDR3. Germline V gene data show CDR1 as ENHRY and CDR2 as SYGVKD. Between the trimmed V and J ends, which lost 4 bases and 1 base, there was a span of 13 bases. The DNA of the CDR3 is TGTGCCATCAGTGTCACCGGGACGGAGAACACTGAAGCTTTCTTT. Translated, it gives CAISVTGTENTEAFF.

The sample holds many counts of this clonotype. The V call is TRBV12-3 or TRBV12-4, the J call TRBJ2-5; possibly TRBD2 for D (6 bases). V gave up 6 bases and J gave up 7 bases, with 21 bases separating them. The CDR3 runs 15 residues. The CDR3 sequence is CASSPGVADIGTQYF. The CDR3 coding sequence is TGTGCCAGCAGCCCCGGGGTAGCGGACATAGGGACCCAGTACTTC.

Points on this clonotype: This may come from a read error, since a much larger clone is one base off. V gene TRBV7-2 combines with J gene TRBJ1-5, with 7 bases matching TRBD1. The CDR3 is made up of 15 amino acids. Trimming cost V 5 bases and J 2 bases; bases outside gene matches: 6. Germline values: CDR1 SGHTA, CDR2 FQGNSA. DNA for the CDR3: TGTGCCAGCAGCGTCTGGACAGGCGGCAATCAGCCCCAGCATTTT. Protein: CASSVWTGGNQPQHF.

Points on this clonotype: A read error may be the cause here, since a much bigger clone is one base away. The CDR3 here is CVSRSSGRHTEAFF. Written as DNA, the CDR3 is TGTGTCAGCAGGTCCTCAGGGCGCCACACTGAAGCTTTCTTT. V gene TRBV7-6 combines with J gene TRBJ1-1, with a weak D call TRBD1 (5 bases). The CDR3 has 14 amino acids. CDR1 is SGHVS, CDR2 FNYEAQ, per germline. The variable domain in full, completed from reference TRBV7-6 and TRBJ1-1, reads GAGVSQSPRYKVTKRGQDVALRCDPISGHVSLYWYRQALGQGPEFLTYFNYEAQQDKSGLPNDRFSAERPEGSISTLTIQRTEQRDSAMYRCVSRSSGRHTEAFFGQGTRLTVV.

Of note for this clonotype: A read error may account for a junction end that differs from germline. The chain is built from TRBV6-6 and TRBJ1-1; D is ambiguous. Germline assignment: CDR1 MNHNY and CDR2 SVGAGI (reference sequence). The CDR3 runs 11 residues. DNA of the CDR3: TGTGTCAGCAGTTACAACACTGAAGCTTTCTTT. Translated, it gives CVSSYNTEAFF.

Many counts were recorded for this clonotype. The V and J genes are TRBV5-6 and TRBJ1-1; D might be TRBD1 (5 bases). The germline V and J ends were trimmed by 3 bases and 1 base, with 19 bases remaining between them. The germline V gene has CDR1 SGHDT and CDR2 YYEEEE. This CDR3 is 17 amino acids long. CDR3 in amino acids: CASSSPGLGRPNTEAFF. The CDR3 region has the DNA TGTGCCAGCAGCTCCCCAGGGTTGGGCAGACCGAACACTGAAGCTTTCTTT. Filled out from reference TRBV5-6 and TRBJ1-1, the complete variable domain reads DAGVTQSPTHLIKTRGQQVTLRCSPKSGHDTVSWYQQALGQGPQFIFQYYEEEERQRGNFPDRFSGHQFPNYSSELNVNALLLGDSALYLCASSSPGLGRPNTEAFFGQGTRLTVV.

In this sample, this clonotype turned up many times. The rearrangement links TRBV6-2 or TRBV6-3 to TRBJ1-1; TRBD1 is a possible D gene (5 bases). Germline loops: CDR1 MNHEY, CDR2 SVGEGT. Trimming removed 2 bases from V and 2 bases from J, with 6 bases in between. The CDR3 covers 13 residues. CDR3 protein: CASSYRDNTEAFF. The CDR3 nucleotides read TGTGCCAGCAGTTACCGGGACAACACTGAAGCTTTCTTT.

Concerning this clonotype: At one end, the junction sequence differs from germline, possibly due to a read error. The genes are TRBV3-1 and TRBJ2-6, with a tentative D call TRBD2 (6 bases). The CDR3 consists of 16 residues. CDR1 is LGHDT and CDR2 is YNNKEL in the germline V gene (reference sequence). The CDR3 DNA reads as TGTGCCAGCAGCCCGAGGCGGGGCTCTGGGGCCAACGCCCTGACTTTC. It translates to CASSPRRGSGANALTF.

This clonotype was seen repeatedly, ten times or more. The CDR3 is CASSLGERGPSDTQYF. The CDR3 DNA reads TGTGCCAGCAGCTTAGGCGAGCGGGGGCCGTCGGATACGCAGTATTTT. The chain employs TRBV7-9 and TRBJ2-3; 8 bases are shared with TRBD2. From germline, CDR1 is SEHNR and CDR2 FQNEAQ (reference sequence). CDR3 size: 16 residues. V lost 1 base to trimming and J lost 6 bases; unmatched junction nucleotides: 9.

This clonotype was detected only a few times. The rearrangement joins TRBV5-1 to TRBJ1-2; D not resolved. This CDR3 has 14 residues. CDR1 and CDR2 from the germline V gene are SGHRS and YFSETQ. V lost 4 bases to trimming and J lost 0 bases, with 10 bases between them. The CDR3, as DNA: TGCGCCAGCAGCCCTGCTCAGGCTAACTATGGCTACACCTTC. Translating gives CASSPAQANYGYTF. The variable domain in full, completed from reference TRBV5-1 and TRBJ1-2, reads KAGVTQTPRYLIKTRGQQVTLSCSPISGHRSVSWYQQTPGQGLQFLFEYFSETQRNKGNFPGRFSGRQFSNSRSEMNVSTLELGDSALYLCASSPAQANYGYTFGSGTRLTVV.

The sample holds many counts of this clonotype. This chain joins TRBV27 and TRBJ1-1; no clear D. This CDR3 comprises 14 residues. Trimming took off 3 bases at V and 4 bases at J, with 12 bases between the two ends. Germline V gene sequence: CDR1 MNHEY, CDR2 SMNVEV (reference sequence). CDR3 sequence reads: CASSFQGIGTEAFF. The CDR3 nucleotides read TGTGCCAGCAGTTTCCAAGGAATTGGCACTGAAGCTTTCTTT.

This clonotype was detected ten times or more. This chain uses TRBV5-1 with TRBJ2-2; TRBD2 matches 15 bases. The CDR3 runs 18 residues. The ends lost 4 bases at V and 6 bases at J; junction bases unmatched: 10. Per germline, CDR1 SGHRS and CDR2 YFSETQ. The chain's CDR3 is CASSQTGTSGRRSGELFF. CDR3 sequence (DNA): TGCGCCAGCAGCCAAACCGGGACTAGCGGGAGGCGGTCCGGGGAGCTGTTTTTT.

CDR3 bases: TGCGCCAGCAGCAGAGAACCGGGACAGGGGGCCCACGAGCAGTACTTC. Protein product: CASSREPGQGAHEQYF. This chain connects TRBV5-1 to TRBJ2-7; 12 bases map to TRBD1. Germline CDR1 reads SGHRS; CDR2 reads YFSETQ. Trimming removed 4 bases from V and 5 bases from J; junction bases left unmatched: 10. This CDR3 spans 16 amino acids.

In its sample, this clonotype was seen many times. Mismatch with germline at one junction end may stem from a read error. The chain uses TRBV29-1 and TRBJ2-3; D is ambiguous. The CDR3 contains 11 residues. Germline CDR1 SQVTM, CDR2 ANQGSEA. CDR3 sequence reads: CNVEVFFTQYF. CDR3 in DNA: TGCAACGTTGAAGTTTTCTTCACGCAGTATTTT.

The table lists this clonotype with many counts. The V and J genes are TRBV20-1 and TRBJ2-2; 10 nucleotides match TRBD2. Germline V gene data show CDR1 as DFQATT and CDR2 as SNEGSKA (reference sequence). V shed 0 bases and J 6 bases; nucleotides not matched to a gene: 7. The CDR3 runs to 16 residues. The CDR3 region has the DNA TGCAGTGCTAGAGATCTCGGGCTAGCGGGAGCCGGGGAGCTGTTTTTT. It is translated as CSARDLGLAGAGELFF.

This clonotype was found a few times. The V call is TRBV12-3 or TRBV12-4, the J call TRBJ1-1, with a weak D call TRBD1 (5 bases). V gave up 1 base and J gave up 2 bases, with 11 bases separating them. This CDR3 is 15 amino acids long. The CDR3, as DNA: TGTGCCAGCAGTTTAGGGGGCCACTTCAACACTGAAGCTTTCTTT. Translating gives CASSLGGHFNTEAFF.

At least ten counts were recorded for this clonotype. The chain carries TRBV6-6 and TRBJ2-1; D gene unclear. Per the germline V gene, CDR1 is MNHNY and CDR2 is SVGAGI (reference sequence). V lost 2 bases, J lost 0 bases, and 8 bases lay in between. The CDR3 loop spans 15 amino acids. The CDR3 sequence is CASSYVDLSYNEQFF. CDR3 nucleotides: TGTGCCAGCAGTTACGTTGACCTCTCCTACAATGAGCAGTTCTTC.

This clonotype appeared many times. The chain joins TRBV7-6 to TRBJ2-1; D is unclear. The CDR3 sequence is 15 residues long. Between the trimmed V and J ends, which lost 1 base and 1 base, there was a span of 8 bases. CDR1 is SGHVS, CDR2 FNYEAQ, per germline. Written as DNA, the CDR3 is TGTGCCAGCAGCTTAGGGGCAGCTTCCTACAATGAGCAGTTCTTC. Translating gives CASSLGAASYNEQFF.

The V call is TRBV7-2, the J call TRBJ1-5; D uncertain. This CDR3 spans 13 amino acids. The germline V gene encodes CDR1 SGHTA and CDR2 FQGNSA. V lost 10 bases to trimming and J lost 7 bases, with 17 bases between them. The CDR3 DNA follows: TGTGCCAACAGTCCGGGTATCGGCCAGCCCCAGCATTTT. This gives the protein CANSPGIGQPQHF.

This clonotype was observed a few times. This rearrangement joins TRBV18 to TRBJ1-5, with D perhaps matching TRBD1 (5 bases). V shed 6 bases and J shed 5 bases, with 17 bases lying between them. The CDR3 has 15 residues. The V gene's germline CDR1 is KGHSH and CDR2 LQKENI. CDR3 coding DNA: TGTGCCAGCTCTCCCTATCGGGGGGGGGATCAGCCCCAGCATTTT. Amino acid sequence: CASSPYRGGDQPQHF.

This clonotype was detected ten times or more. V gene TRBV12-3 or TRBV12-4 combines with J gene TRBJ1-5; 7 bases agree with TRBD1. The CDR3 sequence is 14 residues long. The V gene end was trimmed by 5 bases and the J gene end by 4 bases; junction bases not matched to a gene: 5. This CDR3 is CASSTGTANQPQHF. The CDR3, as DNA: TGTGCCAGCAGTACCGGGACAGCAAATCAGCCCCAGCATTTT.

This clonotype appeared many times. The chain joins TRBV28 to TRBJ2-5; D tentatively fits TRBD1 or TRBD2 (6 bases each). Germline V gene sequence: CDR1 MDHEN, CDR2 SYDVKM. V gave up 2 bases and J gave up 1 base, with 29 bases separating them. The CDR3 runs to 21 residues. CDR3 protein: CASSLLGRIGGLPSRQETQYF. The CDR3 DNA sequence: TGTGCCAGCAGTTTACTGGGTAGGATCGGGGGCCTACCTTCCCGCCAAGAGACCCAGTACTTC.

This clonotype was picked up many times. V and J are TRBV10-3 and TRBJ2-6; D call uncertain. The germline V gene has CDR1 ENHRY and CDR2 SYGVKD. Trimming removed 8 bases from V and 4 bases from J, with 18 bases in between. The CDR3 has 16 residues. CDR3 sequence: CAIGREWGRGANVLTF. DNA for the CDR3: TGTGCCATCGGACGCGAATGGGGTAGAGGGGCCAACGTCCTGACTTTC.

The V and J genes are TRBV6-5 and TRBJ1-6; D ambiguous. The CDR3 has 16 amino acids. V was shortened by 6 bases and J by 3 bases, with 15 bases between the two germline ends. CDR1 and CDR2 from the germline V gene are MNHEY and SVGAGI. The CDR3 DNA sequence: TGTGCCAGCAGGCCCCGAACAACCTTCTATAATTCACCCCTCCACTTT. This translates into CASRPRTTFYNSPLHF.

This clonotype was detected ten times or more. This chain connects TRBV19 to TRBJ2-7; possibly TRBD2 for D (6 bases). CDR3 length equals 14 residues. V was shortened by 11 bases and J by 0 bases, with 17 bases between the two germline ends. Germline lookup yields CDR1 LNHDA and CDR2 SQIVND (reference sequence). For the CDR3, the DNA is TGTGCCCCCCAGGTTGGGGGGTACTCCTACGAGCAGTACTTC. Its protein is CAPQVGGYSYEQYF.

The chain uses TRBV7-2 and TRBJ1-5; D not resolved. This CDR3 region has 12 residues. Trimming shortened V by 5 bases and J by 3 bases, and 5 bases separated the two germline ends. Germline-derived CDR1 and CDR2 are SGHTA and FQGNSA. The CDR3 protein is CASSLPNQPQHF. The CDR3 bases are TGTGCCAGCAGCCTACCCAATCAGCCCCAGCATTTT.

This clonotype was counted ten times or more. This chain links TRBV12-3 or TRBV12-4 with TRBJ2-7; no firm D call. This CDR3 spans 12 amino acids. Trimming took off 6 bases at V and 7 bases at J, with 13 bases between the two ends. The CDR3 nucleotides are TGTGCCAGCAGCCCAGGATTCGGGGAGCAGTACTTC. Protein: CASSPGFGEQYF.

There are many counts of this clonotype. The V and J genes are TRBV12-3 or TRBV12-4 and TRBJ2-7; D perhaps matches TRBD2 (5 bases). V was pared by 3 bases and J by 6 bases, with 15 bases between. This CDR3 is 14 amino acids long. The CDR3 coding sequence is TGTGCCAGCAGTTTTGAGGGCTCCCGCGCCGAGCAGTACTTC. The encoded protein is CASSFEGSRAEQYF.

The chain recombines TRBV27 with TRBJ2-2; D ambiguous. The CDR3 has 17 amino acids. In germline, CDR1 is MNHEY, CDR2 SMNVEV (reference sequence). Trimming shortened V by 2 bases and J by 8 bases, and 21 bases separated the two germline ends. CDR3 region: CASSLSLGSLRRGELFF. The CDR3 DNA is TGTGCCAGCAGTTTAAGCCTCGGCAGTCTTCGGCGAGGGGAGCTGTTTTTT.